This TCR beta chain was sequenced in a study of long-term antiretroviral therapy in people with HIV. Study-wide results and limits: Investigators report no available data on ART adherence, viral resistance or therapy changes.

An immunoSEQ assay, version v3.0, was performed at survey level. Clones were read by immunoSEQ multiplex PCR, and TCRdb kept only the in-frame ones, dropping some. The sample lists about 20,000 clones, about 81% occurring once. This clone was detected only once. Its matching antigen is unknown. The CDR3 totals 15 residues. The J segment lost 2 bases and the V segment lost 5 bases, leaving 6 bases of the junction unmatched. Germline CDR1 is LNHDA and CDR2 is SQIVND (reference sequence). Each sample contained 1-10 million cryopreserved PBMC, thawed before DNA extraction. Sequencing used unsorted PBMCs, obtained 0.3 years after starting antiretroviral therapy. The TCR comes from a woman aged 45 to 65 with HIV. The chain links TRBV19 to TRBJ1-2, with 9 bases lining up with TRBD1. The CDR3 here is CASSPGQGGNYGYTF. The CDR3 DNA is TGTGCCAGTAGTCCGGGACAGGGAGGAAACTATGGCTACACCTTC.